This TCR beta chain originates from a study of Ad26.COV2.S vaccination and SARS-CoV-2 variants. Across the whole study: Enrolled in COV1001, the donor was in the Ad26.COV2.S trial arm, which received the vaccine. Once or twice, 56 days apart, Ad26.COV2.S was delivered intramuscularly.

CDR1 MNHEY and CDR2 SVGAGI come from the germline V gene. V lost 0 bases and J lost 8; bases outside the gene matches: 3. CDR3 length: 13 residues. Remarks on this clone: The antigen is unknown.

As to treatment: over 15 received Ad26.COV2.S at low or high dose, single or two shots; roughly five received placebo; per-sample allocation not given. The study sampled participants on day 63 after the first vaccine or placebo injection. This vaccine is an Ad26 vector that expresses the Wuhan-strain SARS-CoV-2 spike. Using immunoSEQ multiplex PCR, the repertoire was profiled, and TCRdb retains in-frame clones only, with some absent. The data show 250,000 or so clones, 87% seen once. Points from the study as a whole: Assessments of TCR breadth and depth may have underestimated the total T cell responses.

The source of this sequence is a person aged 18-65 years who received the Ad26.COV2.S COVID-19 vaccine or a placebo. Sequencing was performed on peripheral blood, taken in a trial of Ad26.COV2.S vaccine versus placebo. The genes are TRBV6-5 and TRBJ1-1, with 7 bases identical to TRBD1. The CDR3 DNA follows: TGTGCCAGCAGTTACTCGGAGGGGGCGGAAGCTTTCTTT. Its protein product is CASSYSEGAEAFF.